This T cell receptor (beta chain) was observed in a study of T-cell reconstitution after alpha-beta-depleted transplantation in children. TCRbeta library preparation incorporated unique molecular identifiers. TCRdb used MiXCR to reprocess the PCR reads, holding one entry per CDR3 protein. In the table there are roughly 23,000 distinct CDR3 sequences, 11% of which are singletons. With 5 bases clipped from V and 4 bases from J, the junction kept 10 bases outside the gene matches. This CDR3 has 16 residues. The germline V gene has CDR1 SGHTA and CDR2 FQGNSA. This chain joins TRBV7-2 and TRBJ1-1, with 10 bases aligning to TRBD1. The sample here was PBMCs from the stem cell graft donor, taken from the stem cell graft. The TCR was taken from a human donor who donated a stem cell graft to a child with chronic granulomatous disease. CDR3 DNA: TGTGCCAGCAGCCTTCGGACAGGGGGTTCCATCACTGAAGCTTTCTTT. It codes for CASSLRTGGSITEAFF.